This T cell receptor beta chain was identified during a study of T cell responses to AZD1222 COVID-19 vaccine. Study outcomes and limitations: Vaccine-related CD4 TCRs covered spike, predominating at 160-218 and 743-854.

Here immunoSEQ multiplex PCR was the method, and the copy in TCRdb shows in-frame clones only, minus some. The profile shows approximately 170,000 clones, more than 90% of them singletons. This CDR3 spans 15 amino acids. V was pared by 7 bases and J by 5 bases, with 18 bases between. The germline CDR1 and CDR2 sequences are MNHEY and SVGAGI. As concerns this clone: Its antigen is still unknown.

This receptor was obtained from an adult in good health. This chain joins TRBV6-5 and TRBJ2-1, with D perhaps matching TRBD1 (5 bases). The sample was peripheral blood, taken on day 0 of AZD1222 vaccination. CDR3: CASIRTTPLNNEQFF. CDR3 bases: TGTGCCAGCATCAGGACAACCCCCCTAAACAATGAGCAGTTCTTC.